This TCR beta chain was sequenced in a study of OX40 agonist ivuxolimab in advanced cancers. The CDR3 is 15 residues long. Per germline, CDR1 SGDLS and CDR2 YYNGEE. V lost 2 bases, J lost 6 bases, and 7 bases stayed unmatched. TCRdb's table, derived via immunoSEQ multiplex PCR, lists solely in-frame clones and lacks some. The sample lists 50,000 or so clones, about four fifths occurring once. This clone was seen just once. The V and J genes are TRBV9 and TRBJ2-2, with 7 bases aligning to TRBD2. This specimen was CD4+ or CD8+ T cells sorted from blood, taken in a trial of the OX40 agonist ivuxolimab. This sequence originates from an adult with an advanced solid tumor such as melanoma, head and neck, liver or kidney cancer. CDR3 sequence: CASSVGGGPSGELFF. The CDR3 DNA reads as TGTGCCAGCAGCGTGGGGGGAGGGCCTTCCGGGGAGCTGTTTTTT.